A selection of T cell receptor beta chains follows, all from one sample in a study of brain T cells in children with intractable seizures. Only in-frame clones appear in the TCRdb table, and some are missing; sequencing was by immunoSEQ multiplex PCR. Of tens of thousands of clones in the sample, about 96% were seen once. The sample in question was peripheral blood, obtained at surgery. These receptors came from a boy under three years old with focal cortical dysplasia and intractable seizures. Each CDR3 is given with its conserved first and last residue. The D gene is left open where the match is weak. The size of a clone is reported for some rows only, either as once, few or many, or as a class for expanded clones.

j_call: TRBJ1-5
v_call: TRBV2
clone_size: NA
d_call: NA
cdr3_nt: TGTGCCAGCAGTGAAGGGTTCACCCCTAGCAATCAGCCCCAGCATTTT
cdr3_aa: CASSEGFTPSNQPQHF

j_call: TRBJ1-3
v_call: TRBV4-1
clone_size: NA
d_call: NA
cdr3_nt: TGCGCCAGCAGCCAAGATTGGGTCAACTCTGGAAACACCATATATTTT
cdr3_aa: CASSQDWVNSGNTIYF

j_call: TRBJ2-1
v_call: TRBV19
clone_size: NA
d_call: NA
cdr3_nt: TGTGCCAGTATGGAGATTGCCAGGGCCAATGAGCAGTTCTTC
cdr3_aa: CASMEIARANEQFF

j_call: TRBJ1-2
v_call: TRBV27
clone_size: NA
d_call: NA
cdr3_nt: TGTGCCAGTGGTCAGTATTATGGCTACACCTTC
cdr3_aa: CASGQYYGYTF

j_call: TRBJ2-2
v_call: TRBV27
clone_size: NA
d_call: TRBD2
cdr3_nt: TGTGCCAGCAGCCGCACTAGCGGACTGAACACCGGGGAGCTGTTTTTT
cdr3_aa: CASSRTSGLNTGELFF

j_call: TRBJ1-4
v_call: TRBV29-1
clone_size: NA
d_call: TRBD1
cdr3_nt: TGCAGCGTTCTACGTCAGGGGGGTGAAAAACTGTTTTTT
cdr3_aa: CSVLRQGGEKLFF

j_call: TRBJ2-7
v_call: TRBV6-2/TRBV6-3
clone_size: NA
d_call: NA
cdr3_nt: TGTGCCAGCAGTTACGGTCAGTACGAGCAGTACTTC
cdr3_aa: CASSYGQYEQYF

j_call: TRBJ2-3
v_call: TRBV11-2
clone_size: NA
d_call: NA
cdr3_nt: TGTGCCAGCAGTTACAGCACAGATACGCAGTATTTT
cdr3_aa: CASSYSTDTQYF

j_call: TRBJ2-5
v_call: TRBV5-1
clone_size: NA
d_call: NA
cdr3_nt: TGCGCCAGCAGCCAATGGGGCCTCCTCGGGGAGACCCAGTACTTC
cdr3_aa: CASSQWGLLGETQYF

j_call: TRBJ2-7
v_call: TRBV13
clone_size: once
d_call: NA
cdr3_nt: TGTGCCAGCAGCCCTCCGACAGGCTCCTACGAGCAGTACTTC
cdr3_aa: CASSPPTGSYEQYF

j_call: TRBJ2-5
v_call: TRBV4-2
clone_size: NA
d_call: NA
cdr3_nt: TGTGCCAGCAGCCATTACCCTAGCGCCATCTCGGAGACCCAGTACTTC
cdr3_aa: CASSHYPSAISETQYF

j_call: TRBJ1-3
v_call: TRBV28
clone_size: NA
d_call: NA
cdr3_nt: TGTGCCAGCAGTGCCGACCTCCGGGGGTGGAAGGGAAACACCATATATTTT
cdr3_aa: CASSADLRGWKGNTIYF

j_call: TRBJ2-5
v_call: TRBV4-3
clone_size: NA
d_call: TRBD2
cdr3_nt: TGCGCCAGCAGCCAAGATGGGCTAGCGGGAGGGCCGGGAGAGACCCAGTACTTC
cdr3_aa: CASSQDGLAGGPGETQYF

j_call: TRBJ1-6
v_call: TRBV11-2
clone_size: NA
d_call: NA
cdr3_nt: TGTGCCAGCAGTCGCCGCCCTGAAACACCCCTCCACTTT
cdr3_aa: CASSRRPETPLHF

j_call: TRBJ2-1
v_call: TRBV2
clone_size: NA
d_call: NA
cdr3_nt: TGTGCCAGCGGGGACAATGAGCAGTTCTTC
cdr3_aa: CASGDNEQFF

j_call: TRBJ2-2
v_call: TRBV19
clone_size: NA
d_call: NA
cdr3_nt: TGTGCCAGTAGTTTCCTCTTCCCCGGGGAGCTGTTTTTT
cdr3_aa: CASSFLFPGELFF

j_call: TRBJ2-1
v_call: TRBV10-2
clone_size: NA
d_call: TRBD1
cdr3_nt: TGCGCCAGCAGTGAGTCAAAAAATACCAGAGACAGGGCTCCCAATGAGCAGTTCTTC
cdr3_aa: CASSESKNTRDRAPNEQFF

j_call: TRBJ2-5
v_call: TRBV7-3
clone_size: NA
d_call: TRBD2
cdr3_nt: TGTGCCAGCAGTCCAGCGGGAGGGTACCAAGAGACCCAGTACTTC
cdr3_aa: CASSPAGGYQETQYF

j_call: TRBJ2-3
v_call: TRBV5-1
clone_size: NA
d_call: NA
cdr3_nt: TGCGCCAGCAGCTTGGCCCTCCGAGGTACGCAGTATTTT
cdr3_aa: CASSLALRGTQYF

j_call: TRBJ2-7
v_call: TRBV19
clone_size: NA
d_call: TRBD2
cdr3_nt: TGTGCCAGTAGTATTTCCCGCGGGAGTAGATCCTACGAGCAGTACTTC
cdr3_aa: CASSISRGSRSYEQYF

j_call: TRBJ2-5
v_call: TRBV11-2
clone_size: NA
d_call: NA
cdr3_nt: TGTGCCAGCAGATCAATAAAACGGACAGATCTGGGAGAGACCCAGTACTTC
cdr3_aa: CASRSIKRTDLGETQYF

j_call: TRBJ2-5
v_call: TRBV2
clone_size: once
d_call: NA
cdr3_nt: TGTGCCAACCTACCCTCCGGGAACCAGGTGACCCAGTACTTC
cdr3_aa: CANLPSGNQVTQYF

j_call: TRBJ2-7
v_call: TRBV2
clone_size: NA
d_call: NA
cdr3_nt: TGTGCCAGCAGTGAGGAGTTCAAGAGCTCCTACGAGCAGTACTTC
cdr3_aa: CASSEEFKSSYEQYF